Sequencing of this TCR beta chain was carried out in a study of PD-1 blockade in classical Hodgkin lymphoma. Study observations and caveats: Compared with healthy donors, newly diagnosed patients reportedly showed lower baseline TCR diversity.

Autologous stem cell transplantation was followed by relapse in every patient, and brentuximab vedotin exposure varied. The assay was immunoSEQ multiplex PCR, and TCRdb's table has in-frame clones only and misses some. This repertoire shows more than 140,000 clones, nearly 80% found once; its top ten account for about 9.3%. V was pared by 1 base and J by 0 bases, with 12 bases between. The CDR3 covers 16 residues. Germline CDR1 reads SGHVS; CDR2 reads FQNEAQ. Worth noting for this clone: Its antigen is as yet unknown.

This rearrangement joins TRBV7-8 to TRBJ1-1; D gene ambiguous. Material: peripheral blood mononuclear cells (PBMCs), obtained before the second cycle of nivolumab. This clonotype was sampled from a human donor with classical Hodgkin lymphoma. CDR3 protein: CASSLEGLGMNTEAFF. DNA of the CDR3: TGTGCCAGCAGCTTAGAAGGGTTGGGGATGAACACTGAAGCTTTCTTT.